A single sample is the source of the 16 T cell receptor beta chains below, sequenced in a study of blood T cell repertoires in COVID-19 (dated by TCRdb to the early 2020s). Libraries were built with the immunoSEQ multiplex PCR assay. TCRdb limited this immuneACCESS table to in-frame rearrangements with V and J called. A share of clones is missing; checked studies link under half to unresolved V genes, and the rest is unexplained. This sample lists 95,000 to 110,000 clones; 70% to 90% were detected once. 3% to 3.5% of the sample goes to the ten largest clones. Material for sequencing was peripheral blood. The receptors originated from a human donor in a cohort sampled during active COVID-19.

This chain connects TRBV6-5 to TRBJ2-3; tentatively, D is TRBD2 (7 bases). V shed 0 bases and J shed 2 bases, with 12 bases lying between them. The CDR3 sequence is 16 residues long. The germline CDR1 and CDR2 sequences are MNHEY and SVGAGI. CDR3 amino acids: CASSYSGGGATDTQYF. CDR3 in DNA: TGTGCCAGCAGTTACTCTGGAGGGGGGGCCACAGATACGCAGTATTTT.

J is TRBJ2-7 and V is TRBV5-5; 9 nucleotides agree with TRBD2. V shed 0 bases, J shed 3 bases, and the junction held 4 bases outside the gene matches. The CDR3 sequence is 15 residues long. CDR1 and CDR2 from the germline V gene are SGHKS and YYEKEE (reference sequence). CDR3: CASSLGLAAIYEQYF. The CDR3 DNA reads TGTGCCAGCAGCTTGGGACTAGCGGCCATCTACGAGCAGTACTTC. Variable domain in full (rest from reference TRBV5-5 and TRBJ2-7): DAGVTQSPTHLIKTRGQQVTLRCSPISGHKSVSWYQQVLGQGPQFIFQYYEKEERGRGNFPDRFSARQFPNYSSELNVNALLLGDSALYLCASSLGLAAIYEQYFGPGTRLTVT.

The J gene is TRBJ2-1, the V gene TRBV6-6; 7 bases fit TRBD2. Per germline, CDR1 MNHNY and CDR2 SVGAGI (reference sequence). The CDR3 runs to 13 residues. After removal of 7 bases from V and 5 bases from J, the junction contained 5 bases not matched to a gene. The CDR3 DNA reads as TGTGCCAGCATCCCCGGGACTAACAATGAGCAGTTCTTC. This sequence encodes CASIPGTNNEQFF.

V usage is TRBV30 and J usage is TRBJ2-7; D is ambiguous. The CDR3 runs to 11 residues. Germline V gene sequence: CDR1 GTSNPN, CDR2 SVGIG (reference sequence). The ends were cut back, 4 bases at V and 6 bases at J, with 10 bases in the middle. In nucleotides, the CDR3 is TGTGCCTGGATGTCAGGCGTCGAGCAGTACTTC. This sequence encodes CAWMSGVEQYF.

The chain uses TRBV19 and TRBJ1-2, with 9 bases aligning to TRBD1. The V segment lost 5 bases and the J segment 4 bases; nucleotides outside the gene matches: 8. The CDR3 extends over 15 amino acids. Germline V gene sequence: CDR1 LNHDA, CDR2 SQIVND (reference sequence). The CDR3, as DNA: TGTGCCAGTAGTTCGAACACAGGGGGCAGCTATGGCTACACCTTC. Protein product: CASSSNTGGSYGYTF. Complete variable domain (other parts from reference TRBV19 and TRBJ1-2): DGGITQSPKYLFRKEGQNVTLSCEQNLNHDAMYWYRQDPGQGLRLIYYSQIVNDFQKGDIAEGYSVSREKKESFPLTVTSAQKNPTAFYLCASSSNTGGSYGYTFGSGTRLTVV.

The chain couples TRBV18 to TRBJ2-5; 12 nucleotides line up with TRBD2. J was trimmed by 5 bases and V by 6 bases; bases with no gene match: 13. The CDR3 spans 17 residues. Germline CDR1 is KGHSH and CDR2 is LQKENI. CDR3 amino acids: CASSPPGLAGNTETQYF. The CDR3, as DNA: TGTGCCAGCTCGCCCCCGGGACTAGCGGGTAATACGGAGACCCAGTACTTC.

The rearrangement joins TRBV21-1 to TRBJ2-7; the D call TRBD2 from the table was never checked on the DNA. TRBV21-1 is a known pseudogene. CDR3 size: 13 residues. The DNA of the CDR3 is TGTGCCAGCCTCACCGGGACTCGCTACGAGCAGTACTTC. It yields the protein CASLTGTRYEQYF.

The V gene is TRBV6-5, the J gene TRBJ1-5, with D possibly matching TRBD1 (5 bases). CDR1 is MNHEY and CDR2 is SVGAGI in the germline V gene. The CDR3 consists of 13 residues. Trimming cost V 8 bases and J 6 bases, with 14 bases left between them. DNA for the CDR3: TGTGCCAGCCTGTTGCAGGGAGGTCAGCCCCAGCATTTT. Encoded protein: CASLLQGGQPQHF.

This sequence joins TRBV7-9 and TRBJ1-2; 7 nucleotides match TRBD1. The length of the CDR3 is 15 residues. CDR1 and CDR2 from the germline V gene are SEHNR and FQNEAQ (reference sequence). V lost 2 bases, J lost 5 bases, and 8 bases stayed unmatched. DNA of the CDR3: TGTGCCAGCAGCTTAAGGGGACAGTTAGGGTATGGCTACACCTTC. Its protein product is CASSLRGQLGYGYTF.

The chain uses TRBV5-6 and TRBJ1-5; 7 bases match TRBD1. The V gene end was trimmed by 2 bases and the J gene end by 4 bases; junction bases not matched to a gene: 12. The length of the CDR3 is 17 residues. Germline V CDR1 and CDR2: SGHDT, YYEEEE. The CDR3 sequence: CASSLLGTGDLNQPQHF. CDR3 DNA: TGTGCCAGCAGCTTATTGGGAACAGGGGACCTTAATCAGCCCCAGCATTTT.

J is TRBJ2-3 and V is TRBV18, with D possibly TRBD1 on 6 matching bases. Germline loops: CDR1 KGHSH, CDR2 LQKENI. The CDR3 has 17 amino acids. V lost 0 bases, J lost 4 bases, and 17 bases lay in between. Here the CDR3 DNA reads TGTGCCAGCTCACCACCGGGGGCTAGCCCTTTGGCAGATACGCAGTATTTT. Residues: CASSPPGASPLADTQYF. Using reference TRBV18 and TRBJ2-3 for the parts outside the CDR3, the full variable domain is NAGVMQNPRHLVRRRGQEARLRCSPMKGHSHVYWYRQLPEEGLKFMVYLQKENIIDESGMPKERFSAEFPKEGPSILRIQQVVRGDSAAYFCASSPPGASPLADTQYFGPGTRLTVL.

V is TRBV18 and J is TRBJ2-7; D remains ambiguous. This CDR3 region has 13 residues. Trimming left V 4 bases short and J 2 bases short, with 9 bases between. Germline CDR1 and CDR2: KGHSH and LQKENI. Written as DNA, the CDR3 is TGTGCCAGCTCACGACCTTATCCCTACGAGCAGTACTTC. Its protein is CASSRPYPYEQYF.

The V call is TRBV7-2, the J call TRBJ2-5; 11 nucleotides align to TRBD2. The CDR3 has 19 residues. V was pared by 1 base and J by 2 bases, with 12 bases of the junction left unmatched. CDR1 is SGHTA, CDR2 FQGNSA, per germline. DNA for the CDR3: TGTGCCAGCAGCTTAGTCCCGACTAGCGGGGCAAGGTGGCAAGAGACCCAGTACTTC. Its translation is CASSLVPTSGARWQETQYF.

The rearrangement joins TRBV30 to TRBJ1-4; perhaps TRBD1 as D (6 bases). The germline V gene encodes CDR1 GTSNPN and CDR2 SVGIG (reference sequence). The CDR3 covers 16 residues. The V gene lost 3 bases and the J gene lost 5 bases, with 19 bases spanning the gap. The CDR3 loop is CAWSANTGTGNEKLFF. In nucleotides, the CDR3 is TGTGCCTGGAGCGCAAACACAGGGACGGGAAATGAAAAACTGTTTTTT. Full variable domain (rest looked up from reference TRBV30 and TRBJ1-4): SQTIHQWPATLVQPVGSPLSLECTVEGTSNPNLYWYRQAAGRGLQLLFYSVGIGQISSEVPQNLSASRPQDRQFILSSKKLLLSDSGFYLCAWSANTGTGNEKLFFGSGTQLSVL.

The rearrangement links TRBV6-5 to TRBJ1-5; D is ambiguous. The CDR3 runs to 14 residues. The V gene's germline CDR1 is MNHEY and CDR2 SVGAGI. V lost 0 bases and J lost 4, with 7 bases in between. The CDR3 loop reads CASSYSGGNQPQHF. In nucleotides, the CDR3 is TGTGCCAGCAGTTACTCGGGAGGGAATCAGCCCCAGCATTTT.

CDR3 sequence reads: CASSLGFRGGYGYTF. The DNA of the CDR3 is TGTGCCAGCAGCTTGGGTTTCAGGGGAGGGTATGGCTACACCTTC. V is TRBV7-8 and J is TRBJ1-2, with D possibly TRBD1 on 6 matching bases. Trimming cost V 3 bases and J 5 bases, with 16 bases left between them. CDR3 length equals 15 residues. The germline gives CDR1 SGHVS, CDR2 FQNEAQ.